The 8 T cell receptor beta chains below all came from one sample that was sequenced in a study of cytomegalovirus exposure and HLA in healthy donors. Vbeta (60) and Jbeta (13) primers were used in the PCR. Data came from immunoSEQ multiplex PCR; TCRdb stores just in-frame clones and leaves some out. The sample lists about 190,000 clones, 80% seen once, with under 0.85% in the top ten. Material: PBMCs. The receptors shown here come from a boy aged 10-17 years in good health and CMV-seronegative.

Turning to this clone: One junction end disagrees with the germline gene, perhaps due to a read error. This chain uses TRBV7-2 with TRBJ1-3, with D maybe TRBD1 (6 bases). The CDR3 covers 13 residues. The germline CDR1 and CDR2 sequences are SGHTA and FQGNSA. The CDR3 DNA reads as TGTGCCAGCAGCTTCGGACAGAGAAACACCGTATATTTT. Its translation: CASSFGQRNTVYF.

This clone was picked up a small number of times. This chain connects TRBV5-3 to TRBJ1-1; TRBD1 might be the D (5 bases). TRBV5-3 is recorded as an ORF, its role being uncertain. Trimming left V 2 bases short and J 3 bases short, with 8 bases between. The CDR3 extends over 13 amino acids. CDR3 DNA sequence: TGTGCCAGAAGCTTCATCAGGGACACTGAAGCTTTCTTT. As protein: CARSFIRDTEAFF.

V is TRBV7-9 and J is TRBJ1-2; 9 nucleotides line up with TRBD1. The CDR3 runs 14 residues. The germline V gene encodes CDR1 SEHNR and CDR2 FQNEAQ (reference sequence). Trimming at V came to 7 bases and at J to 7 bases, leaving 10 bases not matched to a gene. Here the CDR3 DNA reads TGTGCCAGCATCCTGTCCGGGACAGGGCTTGGCTACACCTTC. It yields the protein CASILSGTGLGYTF.

This chain connects TRBV19 to TRBJ1-1; possible D gene TRBD1, 5 bases. V was clipped by 2 bases and J by 0 bases, with 13 bases between them. The CDR3 has 16 amino acids. Germline V gives CDR1 LNHDA, CDR2 SQIVND (reference sequence). In DNA form, the CDR3 reads TGTGCCAGTAGTATAACCTCGGACACACTGAACACTGAAGCTTTCTTT. This translates into CASSITSDTLNTEAFF.

The genes are TRBV13 and TRBJ1-2; 10 positions agree with TRBD1. This CDR3 has 15 residues. CDR1 and CDR2 (germline): PRHDT, FYEKMQ (reference sequence). After removal of 5 bases from V and 3 bases from J, the junction contained 6 bases not matched to a gene. The CDR3 loop is CASSRDRGQDYGYTF. CDR3 sequence (DNA): TGTGCCAGCAGCCGAGACAGGGGGCAGGACTATGGCTACACCTTC.

V gene TRBV11-2 combines with J gene TRBJ1-2; tentative D call: TRBD1 (6 bases). V dropped 3 bases and J dropped 4 bases, with 15 bases sitting between them. Germline-derived CDR1 and CDR2 are SGHAT and FQNNGV. The CDR3 runs 15 residues. Here the CDR3 DNA reads TGTGCCAGCAGCTTCTACGGGACACCTATCTATGGCTACACCTTC. Its protein product is CASSFYGTPIYGYTF.

This clone has only one observation. The rearrangement joins TRBV21-1 to TRBJ1-2. TRBV21-1 is a recognized pseudogene. The CDR3 length is 17 residues. This CDR3 reads CASSKDRLNWGRDGYTF. As DNA, the CDR3 is TGTGCCAGCAGCAAAGACAGGCTGAACTGGGGGAGGGATGGCTACACCTTC.

V and J are TRBV6-1 and TRBJ2-4; 8 nucleotides match TRBD1. The V gene end was trimmed by 3 bases and the J gene end by 7 bases; junction bases not matched to a gene: 5. There are 14 residues in the CDR3. Germline V lookup: CDR1 MNHNS, CDR2 SASEGT. In DNA, the CDR3 is TGTGCCAGCAGTGAGACAGGGGATTGGAACATTCAGTACTTC. Its translation: CASSETGDWNIQYF.